This TCR beta chain is drawn from a study of Ad26.COV2.S vaccination and SARS-CoV-2 variants. For the study at large: Participants got Ad26.COV2.S intramuscularly, once or twice 56 days apart.

This clone is a singleton in its sample. The antigen remains undetermined. The data were produced by immunoSEQ multiplex PCR, yet TCRdb's version contains in-frame clones alone and is incomplete. Of over 200,000 clones listed, around 89% are singletons. Treatment: some 19 received Ad26.COV2.S at low or high dose, single or two shots; a few received placebo; per-sample allocation not given. On day 63 after the first injection, vaccine and placebo recipients gave samples. Boston supplied an adult donor aged 18-55 years. Trimming left V 4 bases short and J 2 bases short, with 9 bases between. Germline CDR1 MNHEY, CDR2 SMNVEV (reference sequence). The CDR3 runs 13 residues. General study points: Those who received the vaccine showed greater spike-specific TCR breadth than those given placebo.

The source material was peripheral blood, sampled in a trial of Ad26.COV2.S vaccine versus placebo. J is TRBJ2-7 and V is TRBV27, with unresolved D. The TCR comes from a person aged 18-60 years who received the Ad26.COV2.S COVID-19 vaccine or a placebo. In nucleotides, the CDR3 is TGTGCCAGCAGTTCGAACGGGCCCTACGAGCAGTACTTC. Encoded protein: CASSSNGPYEQYF.